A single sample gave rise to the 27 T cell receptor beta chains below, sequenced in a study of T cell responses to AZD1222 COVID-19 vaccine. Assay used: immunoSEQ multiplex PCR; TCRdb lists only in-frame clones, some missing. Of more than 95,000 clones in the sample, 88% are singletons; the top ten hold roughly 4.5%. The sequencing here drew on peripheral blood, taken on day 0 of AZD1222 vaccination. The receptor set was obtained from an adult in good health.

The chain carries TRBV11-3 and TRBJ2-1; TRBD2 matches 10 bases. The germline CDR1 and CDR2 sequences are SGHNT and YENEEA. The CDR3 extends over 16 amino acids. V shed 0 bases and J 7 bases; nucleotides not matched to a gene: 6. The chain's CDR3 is CASSLDGAGGRNEQFF. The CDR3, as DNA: TGTGCCAGCAGCTTAGATGGAGCGGGGGGGAGAAATGAGCAGTTCTTC.

CDR3 sequence reads: CASSLLAFTYNEQFF. The CDR3 DNA reads as TGTGCCAGCAGCTTATTGGCCTTCACGTACAATGAGCAGTTCTTC. This chain uses TRBV7-9 with TRBJ2-1; D gene unclear. V gave up 2 bases and J gave up 4 bases, with 12 bases separating them. This CDR3 contains 15 residues. From germline, CDR1 is SEHNR and CDR2 FQNEAQ (reference sequence). Looking up the rest from reference TRBV7-9 and TRBJ2-1 gives the full variable domain: DTGVSQNPRHKITKRGQNVTFRCDPISEHNRLYWYRQTLGQGPEFLTYFQNEAQLEKSRLLSDRFSAERPKGSFSTLEIQRTEQGDSAMYLCASSLLAFTYNEQFFGPGTRLTVL.

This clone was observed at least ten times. The CDR3: CASSLTGINYGYTF. In DNA, the CDR3 is TGTGCCAGCAGCTTAACGGGAATCAACTATGGCTACACCTTC. The chain couples TRBV11-3 to TRBJ1-2; D call uncertain. Trimming cost V 2 bases and J 2 bases, with 9 bases left between them. Per germline, CDR1 SGHNT and CDR2 YENEEA. The CDR3 extends over 14 amino acids.

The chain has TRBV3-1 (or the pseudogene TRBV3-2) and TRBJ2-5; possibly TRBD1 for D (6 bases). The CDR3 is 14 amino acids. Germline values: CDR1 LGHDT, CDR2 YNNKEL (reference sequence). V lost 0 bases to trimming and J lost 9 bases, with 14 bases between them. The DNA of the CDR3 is TGTGCCAGCAGCCAAGATGGGGGCCGGTGGGCCCAGTACTTC. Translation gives CASSQDGGRWAQYF.

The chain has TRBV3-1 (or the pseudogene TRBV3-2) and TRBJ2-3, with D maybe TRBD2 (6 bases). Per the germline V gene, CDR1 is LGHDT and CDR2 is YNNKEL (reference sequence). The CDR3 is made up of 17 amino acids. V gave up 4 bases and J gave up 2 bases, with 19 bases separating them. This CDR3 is CASSLNPTGTHTDTQYF. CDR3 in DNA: TGTGCCAGCAGCCTCAACCCTACCGGGACTCACACAGATACGCAGTATTTT.

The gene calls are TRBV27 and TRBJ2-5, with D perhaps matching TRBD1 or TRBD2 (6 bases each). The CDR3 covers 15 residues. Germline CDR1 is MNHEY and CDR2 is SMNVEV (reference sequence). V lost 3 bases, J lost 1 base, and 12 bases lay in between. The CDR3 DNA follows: TGTGCCAGCAGTTTCATCGGGGGCCCCCAAGAGACCCAGTACTTC. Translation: CASSFIGGPQETQYF.

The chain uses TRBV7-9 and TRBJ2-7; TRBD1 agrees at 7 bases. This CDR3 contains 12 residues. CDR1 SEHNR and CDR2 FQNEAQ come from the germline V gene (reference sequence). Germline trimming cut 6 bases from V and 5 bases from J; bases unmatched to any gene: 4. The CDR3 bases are TGTGCCAGCAGTCTTACAGGGGACGAGCAGTACTTC. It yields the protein CASSLTGDEQYF.

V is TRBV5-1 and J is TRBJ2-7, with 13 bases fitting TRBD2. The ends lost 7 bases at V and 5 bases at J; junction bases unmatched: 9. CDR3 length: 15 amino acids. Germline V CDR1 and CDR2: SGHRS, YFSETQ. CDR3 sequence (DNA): TGCGCCAGCGTCCCACTAGCGGGGGGGAGGAACGAGCAGTACTTC. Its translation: CASVPLAGGRNEQYF.

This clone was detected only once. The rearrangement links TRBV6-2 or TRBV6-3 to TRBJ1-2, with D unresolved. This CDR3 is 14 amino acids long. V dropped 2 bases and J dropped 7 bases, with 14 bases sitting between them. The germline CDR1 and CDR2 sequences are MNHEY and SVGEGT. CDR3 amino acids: CASSYVGSQPGYTF. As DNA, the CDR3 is TGTGCCAGCAGTTACGTCGGAAGTCAGCCTGGCTACACCTTC.

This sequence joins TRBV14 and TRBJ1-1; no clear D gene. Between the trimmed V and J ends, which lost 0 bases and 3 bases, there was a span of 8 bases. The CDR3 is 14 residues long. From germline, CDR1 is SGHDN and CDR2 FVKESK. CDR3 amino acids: CASSQDLADTEAFF. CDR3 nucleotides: TGTGCCAGCAGCCAAGATTTGGCAGACACTGAAGCTTTCTTT.

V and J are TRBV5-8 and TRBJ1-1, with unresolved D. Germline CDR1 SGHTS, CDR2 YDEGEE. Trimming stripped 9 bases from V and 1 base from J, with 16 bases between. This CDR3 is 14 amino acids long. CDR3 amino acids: CATKDKGWNTEAFF. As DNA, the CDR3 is TGTGCCACGAAGGATAAAGGCTGGAACACTGAAGCTTTCTTT.

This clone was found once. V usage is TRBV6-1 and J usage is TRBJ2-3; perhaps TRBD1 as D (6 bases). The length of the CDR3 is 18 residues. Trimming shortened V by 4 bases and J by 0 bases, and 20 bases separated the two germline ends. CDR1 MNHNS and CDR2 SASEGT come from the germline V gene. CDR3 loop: CASSARKAGTPSTDTQYF. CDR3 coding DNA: TGTGCCAGCAGTGCCAGAAAAGCCGGGACACCGAGCACAGATACGCAGTATTTT.

CDR3 DNA sequence: TGTGCCAGCAGTTATAGGGTCTACGAGCAGTACTTC. This translates into CASSYRVYEQYF. The chain combines TRBV2 with TRBJ2-7; D uncertain. The CDR3 has 12 amino acids. In germline, CDR1 is SNHLY, CDR2 FYNNEI. The V end was cut by 5 bases, the J end by 3 bases, with 8 bases between.

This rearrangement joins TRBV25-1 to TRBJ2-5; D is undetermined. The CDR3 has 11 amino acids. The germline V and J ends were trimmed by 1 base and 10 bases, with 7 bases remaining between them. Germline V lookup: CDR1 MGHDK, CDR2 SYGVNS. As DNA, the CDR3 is TGTGCCAGCAGTGAATCGCTCGTCCAGTACTTC. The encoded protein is CASSESLVQYF.

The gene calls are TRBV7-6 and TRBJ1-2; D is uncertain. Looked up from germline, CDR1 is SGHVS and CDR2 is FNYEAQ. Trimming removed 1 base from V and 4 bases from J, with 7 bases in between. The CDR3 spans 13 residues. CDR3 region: CASSLDRLYGYTF. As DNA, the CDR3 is TGTGCCAGCAGCTTAGACAGACTCTATGGCTACACCTTC.

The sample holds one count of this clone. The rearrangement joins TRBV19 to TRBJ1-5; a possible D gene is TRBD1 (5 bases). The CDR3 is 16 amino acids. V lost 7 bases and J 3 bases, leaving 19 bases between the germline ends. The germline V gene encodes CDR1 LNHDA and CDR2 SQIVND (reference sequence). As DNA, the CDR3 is TGTGCCAGTACTATCTCCCGGGACGGATTCAATCAGCCCCAGCATTTT. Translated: CASTISRDGFNQPQHF.

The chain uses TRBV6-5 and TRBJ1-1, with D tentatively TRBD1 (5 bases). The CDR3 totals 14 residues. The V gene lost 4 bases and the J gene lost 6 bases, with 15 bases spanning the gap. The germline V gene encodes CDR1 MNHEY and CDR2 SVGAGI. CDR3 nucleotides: TGTGCCAGCAGTTTTGGAGGGGATCCGGCTGAAGCTTTCTTT. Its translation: CASSFGGDPAEAFF.

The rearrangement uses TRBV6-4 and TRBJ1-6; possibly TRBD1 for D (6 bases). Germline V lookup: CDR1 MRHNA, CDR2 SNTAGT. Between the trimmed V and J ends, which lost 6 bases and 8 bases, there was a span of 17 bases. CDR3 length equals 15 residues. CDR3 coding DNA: TGTGCCAGCAGCGCACGGACAGCCCTGGATTCACCCCTCCACTTT. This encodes CASSARTALDSPLHF.

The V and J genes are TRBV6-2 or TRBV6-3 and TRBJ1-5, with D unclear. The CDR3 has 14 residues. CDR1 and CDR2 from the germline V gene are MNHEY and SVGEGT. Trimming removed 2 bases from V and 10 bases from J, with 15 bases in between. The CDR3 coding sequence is TGTGCCAGCAGTTACGGGCTGTCCATGGGTCCCCAGCATTTT. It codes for CASSYGLSMGPQHF.

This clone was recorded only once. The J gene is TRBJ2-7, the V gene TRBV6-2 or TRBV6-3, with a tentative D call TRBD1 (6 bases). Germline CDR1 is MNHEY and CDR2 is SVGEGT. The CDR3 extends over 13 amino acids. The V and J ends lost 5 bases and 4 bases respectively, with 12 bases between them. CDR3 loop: CASSPGQTYEQYF. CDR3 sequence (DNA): TGTGCCAGCAGTCCCGGACAGACTTACGAGCAGTACTTC.

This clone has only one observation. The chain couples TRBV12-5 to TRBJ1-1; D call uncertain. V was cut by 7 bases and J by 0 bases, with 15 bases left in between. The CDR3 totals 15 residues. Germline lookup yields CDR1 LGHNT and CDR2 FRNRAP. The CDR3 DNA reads TGTGCTAGTGTCCCCCATGCGGGGATGAACACTGAAGCTTTCTTT. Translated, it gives CASVPHAGMNTEAFF.

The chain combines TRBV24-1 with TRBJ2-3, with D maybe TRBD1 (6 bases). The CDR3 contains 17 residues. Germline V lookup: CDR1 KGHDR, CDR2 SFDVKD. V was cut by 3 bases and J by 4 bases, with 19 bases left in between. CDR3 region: CATSDNRDTNPPDTQYF. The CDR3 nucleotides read TGTGCCACCAGTGATAACCGGGACACAAATCCCCCAGATACGCAGTATTTT.

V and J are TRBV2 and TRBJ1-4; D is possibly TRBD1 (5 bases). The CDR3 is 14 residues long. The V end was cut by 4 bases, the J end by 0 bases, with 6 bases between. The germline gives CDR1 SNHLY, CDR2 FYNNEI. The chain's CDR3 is CASSGGATNEKLFF. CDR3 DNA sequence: TGTGCCAGCAGTGGGGGGGCAACTAATGAAAAACTGTTTTTT.

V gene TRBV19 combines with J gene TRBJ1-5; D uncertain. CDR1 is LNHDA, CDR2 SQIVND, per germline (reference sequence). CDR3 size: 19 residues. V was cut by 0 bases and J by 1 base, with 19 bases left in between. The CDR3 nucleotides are TGTGCCAGTAGTATAGATCGATTTACGGGAAGGGCCAGCAATCAGCCCCAGCATTTT. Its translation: CASSIDRFTGRASNQPQHF.

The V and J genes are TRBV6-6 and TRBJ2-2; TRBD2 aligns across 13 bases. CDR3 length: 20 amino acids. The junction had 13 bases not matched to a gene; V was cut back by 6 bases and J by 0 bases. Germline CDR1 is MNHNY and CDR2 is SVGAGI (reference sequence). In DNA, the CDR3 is TGTGCCAGCAGCGAGGACAGAGAGGGACTAGCGGGAACGAACACCGGGGAGCTGTTTTTT. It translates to CASSEDREGLAGTNTGELFF.

The CDR3 protein is CASSDSYNEQFF. The CDR3 DNA reads as TGTGCCAGCAGTGACTCCTACAATGAGCAGTTCTTC. This chain uses TRBV6-1 with TRBJ2-1; no clear D. The germline V and J ends were trimmed by 3 bases and 0 bases, with 0 bases remaining between them. Per germline, CDR1 MNHNS and CDR2 SASEGT. The CDR3 has 12 amino acids.

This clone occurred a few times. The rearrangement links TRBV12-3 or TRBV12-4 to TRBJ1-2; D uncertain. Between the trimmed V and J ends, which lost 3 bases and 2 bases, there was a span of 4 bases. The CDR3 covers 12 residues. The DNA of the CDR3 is TGTGCCAGCAGTTTCGGGAACTATGGCTACACCTTC. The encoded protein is CASSFGNYGYTF.